A selection of T cell receptor beta chains follows, all from one sample in a study of T cells after yellow fever vaccination. TCRdb reprocessed the 5' RACE reads with MiXCR, giving one entry per CDR3 protein. Of 500,000 to 650,000 distinct CDR3 sequences in the sample, 17% were seen once. Sample: PBMCs, taken about 5 days after the first yellow fever vaccination. The receptors originated from a young man who received the YFV17D yellow fever vaccine. The CDR3 runs from the conserved cysteine through the conserved F or W. A D gene is named only where the DNA matches it firmly. Clone size is shown for a subset of rows, as once, few, many or a class of expanded clone.

TRBV7-2	many	TRBJ2-5	.	TGTGCCAGCAGCCCAGGGGTACAGGCCTGGGGCAAAGAGACCCAGTACTTC	CASSPGVQAWGKETQYF
TRBV29-1	.	TRBJ2-7	.	TGCAGCGTTGCCGGGACTTCTGGCGAGCAGTACTTC	CSVAGTSGEQYF
TRBV9	.	TRBJ1-1	.	TGTGCCAGCAGCGCCTCCCGGTCGGGAAGAGACACTGAAGCTTTCTTT	CASSASRSGRDTEAFF
TRBV21-1	few	TRBJ2-5	.	TGTGCCAGCAGCAACCCCCGGGGACGTCGGCAAGAGACCCAGTACTTC	CASSNPRGRRQETQYF
TRBV5-5	few	TRBJ2-2	.	TGTGCCAGCAGTAAAGAATGGGCGAACACCGGGGAGCTGTTTTTT	CASSKEWANTGELFF
TRBV27	.	TRBJ2-4	.	TGTGCCAGCAGTTTCGGAGGAGCCAAAAACATTCAGTACTTC	CASSFGGAKNIQYF
TRBV4-2	.	TRBJ1-5	TRBD1	TGTGCCAGCAGCCAAGACGACAGGGCACTCAATCAGCCCCAGCATTTT	CASSQDDRALNQPQHF
TRBV7-2	few	TRBJ2-1	.	TGTGCCAGCAGCTTACACCGCCTGCCGCAGTTCTTC	CASSLHRLPQFF
TRBV6-4	.	TRBJ1-2	.	TGTGCCAGCAGGGACAGAAACTATGGCTACACCTTC	CASRDRNYGYTF
TRBV4-3	few	TRBJ2-5	TRBD2	TGCGCCAGCAGCCAGAAGAAGGGTAGCGGGGGGGTACAAGAGACCCAGTACTTC	CASSQKKGSGGVQETQYF
TRBV6-5	.	TRBJ2-7	.	TGTGCCAGCAGTTACTCGTACGGGCAGCAGTACTTC	CASSYSYGQQYF
TRBV12-3/TRBV12-4	many	TRBJ2-2	.	TGTGCCAGCAGTTTCCAGAAAAACACCGGGGAGCTGTTTTTT	CASSFQKNTGELFF
TRBV12-3/TRBV12-4	.	TRBJ2-1	.	TGTGCCAGCAGGCTAGGGGAGTCGAGCTCCTACAATGAGCAGTTCTTC	CASRLGESSSYNEQFF
TRBV20-1	.	TRBJ1-6	.	TGCAGTGCTAGAGCCAAGGGGAACAATTCACCCCTCCACTTT	CSARAKGNNSPLHF
TRBV12-3/TRBV12-4	few	TRBJ1-3	.	TGTGCCAGCAACATTTTAGTGGGGAACACCATATATTTT	CASNILVGNTIYF
TRBV5-1	.	TRBJ1-6	.	TGCGCCAGCGGGACCGACTCCGGGACTCCCAATTCACCCCTCCACTTT	CASGTDSGTPNSPLHF
TRBV28	.	TRBJ2-5	.	TGTGCCAGCAGTCCGTCTGGAAGGGGGTATTGGTCCCAGTACTTC	CASSPSGRGYWSQYF
TRBV30	few	TRBJ1-1	.	TGTGCCTGGAGGGCCCGGTTATCAGGGGCCGCTTTCTTT	CAWRARLSGAAFF
TRBV20-1	few	TRBJ2-5	.	TGCAGTGCTAGAGATAGTGAGTTCGAGACCCAGTACTTC	CSARDSEFETQYF
TRBV7-2	.	TRBJ2-1	TRBD1	TGTGCCAGCAGCTTACAGGGGGCGATCTCTGGTGAGCAGTTCTTC	CASSLQGAISGEQFF
TRBV5-4	few	TRBJ2-7	.	TGTGCCAGCAGCACGGGACCAGACTACGAGCAGTACTTC	CASSTGPDYEQYF
TRBV11-2	.	TRBJ2-5	TRBD2	TGTGCCAGCAGCGCGCAAGCCGGGACTAAAGAGACCCAGTACTTC	CASSAQAGTKETQYF
TRBV27	.	TRBJ1-5	.	TGTGCCAGCAGTCCAAGACAGAGGGGCCCGAATCAGCCCCAGCATTTT	CASSPRQRGPNQPQHF
TRBV6-5	few	TRBJ2-1	TRBD2	TGTGCCAGCAGTTACTCCCCCGCCGGGGGGGACGAGCAGTTCTTC	CASSYSPAGGDEQFF
TRBV28	few	TRBJ2-3	TRBD2	TGTGCCATAAACGCCCCTAGCGGGGGCACAGATACGCAGTATTTT	CAINAPSGGTDTQYF